A selection of T cell receptor beta chains follows, all from one sample in a study of breast tumors, draining lymph nodes, adjacent tissues. TCRdb processed the multiplex PCR reads anew with MiXCR; each CDR3 protein has one entry. Altogether 23,000 or so distinct CDR3 sequences are present, approximately 61% being singletons, with the ten largest covering approximately 21%. Sequenced: tumor-adjacent breast tissue. The receptors here all came from a female donor with breast cancer. Some clones in this sample may be carry-over from other donors' samples. The CDR3 runs from the conserved cysteine through the conserved F or W. D genes are given only for firm matches. Clone size is given for some rows only: seen once, a few or many times, or a class if the clone is expanded.

TGTGCCACCAGCAGAGATTTCACAGGGGACTACGAGCAGTACTTC,CATSRDFTGDYEQYF,TRBV15,TRBJ2-7,TRBD1,medium-sized
TGTGCCAGCAGCTGGAACACCGGGGAGCTGTTTTTT,CASSWNTGELFF,TRBV7-2,TRBJ2-2,NA,few
TGTGCCAGCAGCTTTCTGGACAGCACAGATACGCAGTATTTT,CASSFLDSTDTQYF,TRBV5-6,TRBJ2-3,NA,many
TGTGCCAGCAGCCTCCAACAGGGTAGGGGTGGCTACACCTTC,CASSLQQGRGGYTF,TRBV7-2,TRBJ1-2,NA,NA
TGTGCCAGCAGCCCCCTTCGAGGAGGGACCTACGAGCAGTACTTC,CASSPLRGGTYEQYF,TRBV14,TRBJ2-7,NA,NA
TGTGCCAGCAGCACCCGGACAGGGAAAGCCAAAAACATTCAGTACTTC,CASSTRTGKAKNIQYF,TRBV13,TRBJ2-4,TRBD1,many
TGTGCCACCAGCAGAGATCGCGATACAACCGGGGAGCTGTTTTTT,CATSRDRDTTGELFF,TRBV15,TRBJ2-2,NA,NA
TGTGCCAGCAGTGAGTTTGGGACTAGCGGACCCTACGAGCAGTACTTC,CASSEFGTSGPYEQYF,TRBV2,TRBJ2-7,TRBD2,medium-sized
TGTGCCAGCAGTCGTTGGGCAGGGGGCGCCGGTGGCTACACCTTC,CASSRWAGGAGGYTF,TRBV25-1,TRBJ1-2,TRBD1,NA
TGTGCCAGCAGCTTACTTTCCGGGACAGGGGGCAATAATTCACCCCTCCACTTT,CASSLLSGTGGNNSPLHF,TRBV13,TRBJ1-6,TRBD1,NA
TGTGCCACCAGTGGGCCCTTTATAGATACGCAGTATTTT,CATSGPFIDTQYF,TRBV10-3,TRBJ2-3,NA,NA
TGTGCCAGCAGCGGGACTAGCCATTCCGAGCAGTTCTTC,CASSGTSHSEQFF,TRBV7-9,TRBJ2-1,TRBD2,many
TGTGCCAGTAGTATGAACCAGGGGGAAGGCTACACCTTC,CASSMNQGEGYTF,TRBV19,TRBJ1-2,TRBD1,NA
TGTGCCAGCAGCCGGTCTGCTGCGGCCAGCGTCCTGACTTTC,CASSRSAAASVLTF,TRBV5-6,TRBJ2-6,NA,NA
TGTGCCAGCAGCCATTCGACTAGCGGGAATGAGCAGTTCTTC,CASSHSTSGNEQFF,TRBV7-9,TRBJ2-1,TRBD2,few
TGTGCCAGCAGCCCTCGGCAGTTTGACTATGGCTACACCTTC,CASSPRQFDYGYTF,TRBV9,TRBJ1-2,NA,NA
TGTGCCAGCAGCCCGCGGGAGGGACAGGGTCACTCTAACTATGGCTACACCTTC,CASSPREGQGHSNYGYTF,TRBV7-2,TRBJ1-2,TRBD1,NA
TGTGCCACCAGCAGAGACCTAGCAGTCCAAGAGACCCAGTACTTC,CATSRDLAVQETQYF,TRBV15,TRBJ2-5,NA,NA
TGTGCCAGTAGTATAGCCCGCACAGGAGCCAATTCACCCCTCCACTTT,CASSIARTGANSPLHF,TRBV19,TRBJ1-6,NA,NA
TGCAGTGCTAGAGACCGCTGGGGGGGGCACAATCAGCCCCAGCATTTT,CSARDRWGGHNQPQHF,TRBV20-1,TRBJ1-5,NA,NA
TGCGCCAGCAGCTTGGATGGGGCCGGCAATCAGCCCCAGCATTTT,CASSLDGAGNQPQHF,TRBV5-1,TRBJ1-5,NA,once
TGTGCCAGCAGTACCGTAGCGGGAGGGAGCACAGATACGCAGTATTTT,CASSTVAGGSTDTQYF,TRBV6-4,TRBJ2-3,TRBD2,medium-sized
TGTGCCAGCAGTAATCCTAGCGGGGGGGCCGGAGAGACCCAGTACTTC,CASSNPSGGAGETQYF,TRBV2,TRBJ2-5,TRBD2,NA
TGTGCCAGCAGCTTCGGACTAGCGGGCGATGAGCAGTTCTTC,CASSFGLAGDEQFF,TRBV11-3,TRBJ2-1,TRBD2,NA
TGTGCCAGCAGTACGCTTGCGGCGGGCACAGATACGCAGTATTTT,CASSTLAAGTDTQYF,TRBV6-2/TRBV6-3,TRBJ2-3,NA,medium-sized
TGCAGTGCTCCGGGTACGGGCTCTGGAAACACCATATATTTT,CSAPGTGSGNTIYF,TRBV20-1,TRBJ1-3,NA,NA
TGTGCCAGCGGATTCTATGGCTACACCTTC,CASGFYGYTF,TRBV7-2,TRBJ1-2,NA,NA
TGTGCCAGCAGCCCGCGGGACAGGAGGTCACCCCTCCACTTT,CASSPRDRRSPLHF,TRBV7-2,TRBJ1-6,TRBD1,NA
TGCGCCAGCAGTCGTGACAGGGGGCGCAACAATGAGCAGTTCTTC,CASSRDRGRNNEQFF,TRBV4-3,TRBJ2-1,TRBD1,NA
TGTGCCAGCCTGGGAGAGGGTTGGAGCAATCAGCCCCAGCATTTT,CASLGEGWSNQPQHF,TRBV6-1,TRBJ1-5,NA,many
TGCAGTGCTACTGGACAGGCCTATAATTCACCCCTCCACTTT,CSATGQAYNSPLHF,TRBV20-1,TRBJ1-6,TRBD1,NA
TGTGCCAGTGGGACAGGGGCTCAGCCCCAGCATTTT,CASGTGAQPQHF,TRBV2,TRBJ1-5,TRBD1,NA
TGTGCCAGCAGCCAAGTGTCGGGAGAGGGCAGCGGCTACGAGCAGTACTTC,CASSQVSGEGSGYEQYF,TRBV4-2,TRBJ2-7,NA,NA
TGCGCCAGCAGCTTGACGGCTAGCGGGAGGGAAGAGACCCAGTACTTC,CASSLTASGREETQYF,TRBV5-1,TRBJ2-5,TRBD2,NA
TGTGCCAGCAGTCTCACGGGGACTAGCGGGGGGAAAGAGACCCAGTACTTC,CASSLTGTSGGKETQYF,TRBV6-6,TRBJ2-5,TRBD2,many
TGTGCCAGCAGTCGCCCCGGGACTAGCGGCCGCACAGATACGCAGTATTTT,CASSRPGTSGRTDTQYF,TRBV6-2/TRBV6-3,TRBJ2-3,TRBD2,NA
TGCAGTGCTAGAGGAACAGGGGAGGCACCCCTCCACTTT,CSARGTGEAPLHF,TRBV20-1,TRBJ1-6,TRBD1,NA
TGCAGTTCGTACGACCTCTCAGGGAGTATATATGAGCAGTTCTTC,CSSYDLSGSIYEQFF,TRBV20-1,TRBJ2-1,NA,NA
TGCAGTGCTAGAGATCTATTTGAGACCCAGTACTTC,CSARDLFETQYF,TRBV20-1,TRBJ2-5,NA,NA